The 5 T cell receptor beta chains listed next were all sequenced from one sample in a study of cytomegalovirus exposure and HLA in healthy donors. Here immunoSEQ multiplex PCR was the method, and the copy in TCRdb shows in-frame clones only, minus some. The sample records 150,000 to 200,000 clones, 85% being singletons. Sequencing used PBMCs. These receptors were taken from a man aged 25-40 years in good health and CMV-seropositive.

This chain connects TRBV4-3 to TRBJ1-1; tentatively, D is TRBD1 (6 bases). V lost 0 bases, J lost 3 bases, and 20 bases lay in between. This CDR3 is built from 18 residues. CDR1 and CDR2 from the germline V gene are LGHNA and YSLEER. As DNA, the CDR3 is TGCGCCAGCAGCCAAGATTGGGGGGGCGGCGGGGTAGACACTGAAGCTTTCTTT. It is translated as CASSQDWGGGGVDTEAFF.

The V call is TRBV4-1, the J call TRBJ2-3, with TRBD1 matching over 8 bases. The germline V gene encodes CDR1 MGHRA and CDR2 YSYEKL. Germline trimming cut 4 bases from V and 4 bases from J; bases unmatched to any gene: 10. CDR3 size: 16 residues. As DNA, the CDR3 is TGCGCCAGCAGCCCCCGGACAGGGTATGGTCCAGATACGCAGTATTTT. Its translation: CASSPRTGYGPDTQYF.

This chain links TRBV11-3 with TRBJ2-7; D might be TRBD2 (5 bases). The CDR3 is made up of 14 amino acids. The ends were cut back, 3 bases at V and 7 bases at J, with 16 bases in the middle. CDR1 and CDR2 from the germline V gene are SGHNT and YENEEA. The chain's CDR3 is CASSFGPGSGEQYF. CDR3 DNA sequence: TGTGCCAGCAGCTTCGGACCGGGGTCGGGTGAGCAGTACTTC.

The chain recombines TRBV2 with TRBJ1-2, with D maybe TRBD1 (5 bases). The CDR3 is 14 residues long. The ends were cut back, 5 bases at V and 8 bases at J, with 18 bases in the middle. The germline V gene has CDR1 SNHLY and CDR2 FYNNEI. The CDR3 here is CASSPHSEGPGYTF. CDR3 coding DNA: TGTGCCAGCAGTCCCCATTCGGAGGGGCCCGGCTACACCTTC.

The chain is built from TRBV4-1 and TRBJ1-1, with 8 bases lining up with TRBD1. The germline V gene has CDR1 MGHRA and CDR2 YSYEKL. CDR3 length: 15 amino acids. V shed 3 bases and J 7 bases; nucleotides not matched to a gene: 10. DNA of the CDR3: TGCGCCAGCAGCCAGATAGGGACAGGTGTCATTGAAGCTTTCTTT. As protein: CASSQIGTGVIEAFF.